This TCR beta chain was recovered during a study of T-cell reconstitution after alpha-beta-depleted transplantation in children. Unique molecular identifiers were built into the TCRbeta library. TCRdb used MiXCR to reprocess the PCR reads, holding one entry per CDR3 protein. The sample has 350,000 to 500,000 distinct CDR3 sequences; around two fifths are singletons. V shed 0 bases, J shed 6 bases, and the junction held 11 bases outside the gene matches. CDR3 length: 17 amino acids. Germline V gene sequence: CDR1 WSHSY, CDR2 SAAADI. Sequenced material: PBMCs, taken before TCRalphabeta/CD19-depleted stem cell transplant. This receptor was obtained from a girl aged 2 to 10 with aplastic anemia, due to receive a stem cell transplant. The gene calls are TRBV10-2 and TRBJ2-1; the match to TRBD2 covers 7 bases. The chain's CDR3 is CASSESILAGPSNEQFF. DNA for the CDR3: TGCGCCAGCAGTGAGTCGATTTTAGCGGGCCCATCCAATGAGCAGTTCTTC.